These 8 T cell receptor beta chains were sequenced from one sample in a study of blood T cell repertoires in COVID-19 (dated by TCRdb to the early 2020s). Libraries were prepared through the immunoSEQ multiplex PCR assay. TCRdb mirrors the immuneACCESS table, restricted to in-frame sequences. Some clones are absent from its copies; in checked studies, under half trace to an unresolved V gene, and the reason for the others is unknown. The sample table shows more than 95,000 clones, and roughly 83% are seen once. The leading ten clones occupy roughly 2.4% of the sample. Sequencing input: peripheral blood. The receptors come from a man between 25 and 39 years old with acute or convalescent COVID-19.

V gene TRBV12-3 or TRBV12-4 combines with J gene TRBJ1-2; D gene unclear. This CDR3 is built from 13 residues. V was shortened by 2 bases and J by 6 bases, with 10 bases between the two germline ends. This chain's CDR3 is CASSLNGRDGYTF. The CDR3 DNA reads as TGTGCCAGCAGTTTAAACGGGAGGGATGGCTACACCTTC.

This clone was found once. J is TRBJ1-1 and V is TRBV10-3, with unresolved D. Germline V gene sequence: CDR1 ENHRY, CDR2 SYGVKD. The CDR3 sequence is 14 residues long. V lost 7 bases and J lost 1, with 13 bases in between. This CDR3 is CAINGKDSNTEAFF. CDR3 nucleotide sequence: TGTGCCATCAACGGGAAGGACTCGAACACTGAAGCTTTCTTT.

This clone came up a few times. V usage is TRBV19 and J usage is TRBJ1-5; 8 bases align to TRBD1. Trimming cost V 7 bases and J 6 bases; bases outside gene matches: 8. The CDR3 is made up of 14 amino acids. The germline V gene encodes CDR1 LNHDA and CDR2 SQIVND (reference sequence). CDR3 in DNA: TGTGCCAGTACCCGGACAGGGCAAGGTCAGCCCCAGCATTTT. Translating it yields CASTRTGQGQPQHF.

The rearrangement links TRBV5-1 to TRBJ1-3; no clear D. Trimming left V 4 bases short and J 0 bases short, with 8 bases between. CDR1 SGHRS and CDR2 YFSETQ come from the germline V gene. CDR3 size: 14 residues. The CDR3 nucleotides are TGCGCCAGCAGCGACCAGGTCTCTGGAAACACCATATATTTT. Translated, it gives CASSDQVSGNTIYF.

This chain joins TRBV11-2 and TRBJ2-3, with D possibly being TRBD2 (5 bases). Germline loops: CDR1 SGHAT, CDR2 FQNNGV. The length of the CDR3 is 15 residues. V lost 4 bases and J lost 3, with 14 bases in between. The DNA of the CDR3 is TGTGCCAGCAGCTGGTCTCGCGGGTCAACAGATACGCAGTATTTT. Translating it yields CASSWSRGSTDTQYF. Full variable domain (outside the CDR3, taken from reference TRBV11-2 and TRBJ2-3): EAGVAQSPRYKIIEKRQSVAFWCNPISGHATLYWYQQILGQGPKLLIQFQNNGVVDDSQLPKDRFSAERLKGVDSTLKIQPAKLEDSAVYLCASSWSRGSTDTQYFGPGTRLTVL.

The chain links TRBV19 to TRBJ2-2, with TRBD1 matching 11 bases. This CDR3 has 14 amino acids. Germline assignment: CDR1 LNHDA and CDR2 SQIVND (reference sequence). The J segment lost 7 bases and the V segment lost 9 bases, leaving 7 bases of the junction unmatched. CDR3 DNA: TGTGCCAGCGAGGGACAGGGGGTAATCGGGGAGCTGTTTTTT. It is translated as CASEGQGVIGELFF.

This chain links TRBV7-2 with TRBJ2-7; TRBD2 matches at 7 bases. V was pared by 5 bases and J by 0 bases, with 10 bases of the junction left unmatched. The CDR3 is 16 amino acids. Looked up from germline, CDR1 is SGHTA and CDR2 is FQGNSA. This CDR3 is CASSAKTLADSYEQYF. The CDR3 DNA sequence: TGTGCCAGCAGCGCAAAAACCCTAGCGGACTCCTACGAGCAGTACTTC.

This chain joins TRBV6-5 and TRBJ2-5; 8 bases are a match to TRBD1. V was clipped by 6 bases and J by 4 bases; unmatched bases: 7. The germline V gene encodes CDR1 MNHEY and CDR2 SVGAGI. The CDR3 totals 14 residues. CDR3 DNA: TGTGCCAGCAGAAACATCGGACAGGGAGAGACCCAGTACTTC. Encoded protein: CASRNIGQGETQYF.